This TCR beta chain was identified during a study of CD8+ T cells in alopecia areata. Trimming pared 11 bases from V and 1 base from J, leaving 14 bases between. The CDR3 contains 13 residues. CDR1 LNHDA and CDR2 SQIVND come from the germline V gene (reference sequence). Study-level findings and limits: Compared with normal scalp, lesional scalp had higher clonality and more expanded CD8+ clones.

The count of this clone is one. Its target is not known. RNA was isolated and reverse transcribed to cDNA, the sequencing template. Produced via immunoSEQ multiplex PCR; TCRdb's table is partial and in-frame only. The sample lists roughly 110,000 clones, roughly 55% occurring once. Specified treatment: oral pan-JAK inhibitor, 5-10 mg twice daily. The receptor was isolated from a human donor with alopecia areata. The sample consisted of CD8+ T cells sorted from blood, taken at week 24, from a patient treated with tofacitinib. The V gene is TRBV19, the J gene TRBJ1-2, with D uncertain. The CDR3 DNA is TGTGCCTGCAACGATGGGGATAACTATGGCTACACCTTC. Translated, it gives CACNDGDNYGYTF.